This T cell receptor beta chain stems from a study of cytomegalovirus exposure and HLA in healthy donors. Overall study: Early release data held about 92 million unique TCRs from HLA-typed donors.

Study-wide findings and caveats: A later analysis showed TCR association rates differing by HLA locus, peaking at DRB1 and lowest at HLA-C. The likely origin of a cluster of highly shared sequence variants was a sequencing artifact. Cytomegalovirus-associated TCR beta chains were listed, numbering roughly 150.

V was trimmed by 7 bases and J by 4 bases, leaving 18 bases between them. This CDR3 has 14 amino acids. Germline CDR1 reads SGHKS; CDR2 reads YYEKEE (reference sequence). Primers: 60 Vbeta forward and 13 Jbeta reverse. Repertoires were generated with immunoSEQ multiplex PCR, while TCRdb's copy carries only in-frame clones and drops some. The sample has fewer than 130,000 clones; over 65% are singletons. On this clone: Antigen specificity is unknown.

The TCR sequence derives from a female donor in good health and CMV-seropositive. The rearrangement uses TRBV5-5 and TRBJ2-7; TRBD1 might be the D (6 bases). Source material: PBMCs. CDR3 residues: CASLTGSNSYEQYF. CDR3 coding DNA: TGTGCCAGCCTTACAGGGTCGAACTCTTACGAGCAGTACTTC.